The present T cell receptor (beta chain) was sequenced within a study of blood T cell repertoires in COVID-19. Looking at the study overall: Samples representing acute and convalescent COVID-19 were sourced from the United States, Italy and Spain.

The assay was immunoSEQ multiplex PCR, and TCRdb's table has in-frame clones only and misses some. Among 95,000 to 110,000 clones listed, about 90% were seen once. This CDR3 region has 13 residues. Trimming removed 1 base from V and 4 bases from J, with 4 bases in between. CDR1 MNHEY and CDR2 SMNVEV come from the germline V gene (reference sequence). The V call is TRBV27, the J call TRBJ2-2; D remains ambiguous. The specimen sequenced was peripheral blood. The clonotype was recovered from a man aged 45-65 years in a cohort sampled during active COVID-19. CDR3 region: CASSLWATGELFF. In nucleotides, the CDR3 is TGTGCCAGCAGTTTATGGGCCACCGGGGAGCTGTTTTTT.